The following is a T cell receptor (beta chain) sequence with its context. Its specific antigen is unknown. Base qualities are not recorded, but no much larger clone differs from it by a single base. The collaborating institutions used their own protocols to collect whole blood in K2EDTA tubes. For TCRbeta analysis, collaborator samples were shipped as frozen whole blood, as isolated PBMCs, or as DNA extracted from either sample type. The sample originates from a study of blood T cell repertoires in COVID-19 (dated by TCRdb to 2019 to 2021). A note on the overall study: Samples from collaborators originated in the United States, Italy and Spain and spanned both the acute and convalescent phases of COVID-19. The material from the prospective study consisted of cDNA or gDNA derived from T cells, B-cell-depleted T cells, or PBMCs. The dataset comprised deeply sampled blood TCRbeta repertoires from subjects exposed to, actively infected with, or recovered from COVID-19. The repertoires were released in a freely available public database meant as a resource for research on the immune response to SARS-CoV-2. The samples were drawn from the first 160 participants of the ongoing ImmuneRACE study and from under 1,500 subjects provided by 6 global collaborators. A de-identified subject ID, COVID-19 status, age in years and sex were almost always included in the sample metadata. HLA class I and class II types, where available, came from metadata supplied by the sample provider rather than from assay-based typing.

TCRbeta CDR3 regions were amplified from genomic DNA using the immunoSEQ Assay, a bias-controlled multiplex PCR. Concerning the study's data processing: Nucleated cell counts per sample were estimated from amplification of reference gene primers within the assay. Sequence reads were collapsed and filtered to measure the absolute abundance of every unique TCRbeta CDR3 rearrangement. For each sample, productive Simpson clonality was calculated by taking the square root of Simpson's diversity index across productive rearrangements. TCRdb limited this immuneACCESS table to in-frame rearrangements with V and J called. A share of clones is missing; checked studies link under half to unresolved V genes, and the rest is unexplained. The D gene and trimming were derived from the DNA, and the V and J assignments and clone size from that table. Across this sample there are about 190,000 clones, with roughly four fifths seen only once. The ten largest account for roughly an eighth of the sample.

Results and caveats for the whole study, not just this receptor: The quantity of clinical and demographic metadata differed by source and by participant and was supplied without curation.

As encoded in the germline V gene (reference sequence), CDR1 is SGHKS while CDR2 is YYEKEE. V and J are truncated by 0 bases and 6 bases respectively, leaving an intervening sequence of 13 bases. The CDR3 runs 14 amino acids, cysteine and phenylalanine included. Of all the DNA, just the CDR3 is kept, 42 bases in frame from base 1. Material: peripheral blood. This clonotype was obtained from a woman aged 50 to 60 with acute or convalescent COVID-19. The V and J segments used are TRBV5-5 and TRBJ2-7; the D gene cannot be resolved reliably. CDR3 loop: CASSLDRVPSEQYF. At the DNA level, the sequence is TGTGCCAGCAGCTTGGATCGGGTCCCGAGCGAGCAGTACTTC.